The clone carrying this T cell receptor (beta chain) has just a few counts. Antigen unknown. The sample originates from a study of CD8+ T cells in alopecia areata. About the research overall: Administration of oral tofacitinib to treated patients was at 5 to 10 mg twice daily. Study conclusions and caveats: Scalp specimens additionally yield sequences from normal skin's resident alphabeta T cells.

TCR sequencing used cDNA made by reverse transcription of extracted RNA. Profiled with immunoSEQ multiplex PCR; TCRdb holds only in-frame clones, not every one. The table shows roughly 150,000 clones, with 40% to 50% occurring only once. The junction had 6 bases not matched to a gene; V was cut back by 5 bases and J by 5 bases. In germline, CDR1 is SQVTM, CDR2 ANQGSEA. CDR3 length equals 12 residues. The sequencing sample was made of CD4+ T cells sorted from blood. The TCR was taken from a human donor with alopecia areata. The chain uses TRBV29-1 and TRBJ2-7; the match to TRBD2 covers 7 bases. CDR3 region: CSVSFAGDEQYF. CDR3 nucleotides: TGCAGCGTTTCTTTTGCGGGAGACGAGCAGTACTTC.